Given below is one TCR beta chain in context. CDR1 is LNHDA, CDR2 SQIVND, per germline (reference sequence). Trimming took off 1 base at V and 5 bases at J, with 9 bases between the two ends. CDR3 length: 14 residues. This specimen comes from a study of blood T cell repertoires in COVID-19. In the study overall: Spain, Italy and the United States supplied samples that represented acute and convalescent COVID-19. In each case, the material was cDNA or gDNA derived from T cells, B-cell-depleted T cells, or PBMCs.

As handled by the study authors: Scientists estimated how many nucleated cells there were by amplifying reference gene primers. Method: immunoSEQ multiplex PCR; TCRdb's copy keeps in-frame clones and lacks some. Clonal size and the V and J genes are those of that table, whereas D and trimming came from the DNA. The sample carries tens of thousands of clones, 80% to 90% recorded once. The chain uses TRBV19 and TRBJ1-5, with D tentatively TRBD1 (6 bases). The source of this sequence is a woman aged 55-70 years with acute or convalescent COVID-19. The sample consisted of peripheral blood. Written as DNA, the CDR3 is TGTGCCAGTAGTATAGGGACAGTCTATCAGCCCCAGCATTTT. Protein: CASSIGTVYQPQHF.